A single sample is the source of the 30 T cell receptor beta chains below, sequenced in a study of shared clonotypes between healthy human individuals. TCRdb's copy holds only in-frame clones and misses some; the assay was immunoSEQ multiplex PCR. This sample has 450,000 to 600,000 clones, with 79% found just once. The sample taken for sequencing was PBMCs. Receptor source: a woman aged 40 to 50 in good health. Some clones in this sample may be carry-over from other donors' samples.

Notes on this clone: Additional DNA sequences in this sample encode the identical CDR3. The genes are TRBV5-1 and TRBJ1-5; no reliable D call. The CDR3 loop spans 13 amino acids. V lost 4 bases to trimming and J lost 5 bases, with 10 bases between them. CDR1 and CDR2 from the germline V gene are SGHRS and YFSETQ. This chain's CDR3 is CASSLEGHQPQHF. In nucleotides, the CDR3 is TGCGCCAGCAGCCTTGAAGGCCATCAGCCCCAGCATTTT.

Here the CDR3 DNA reads TGTGCCAGCAGCTTAGTTGACGAGCAGTACTTC. Protein sequence: CASSLVDEQYF. V and J are TRBV7-9 and TRBJ2-7; D gene ambiguous. Looked up from germline, CDR1 is SEHNR and CDR2 is FQNEAQ (reference sequence). This CDR3 spans 11 amino acids. The V end was cut by 1 base, the J end by 5 bases, with 3 bases between.

The chain carries TRBV29-1 and TRBJ2-3, with TRBD1 matching over 7 bases. Germline CDR1 is SQVTM and CDR2 is ANQGSEA. After removal of 1 base from V and 1 base from J, the junction contained 5 bases not matched to a gene. CDR3 size: 15 residues. The CDR3 protein is CSVEGGQGGTDTQYF. Here the CDR3 DNA reads TGCAGCGTTGAAGGGGGCCAGGGGGGCACAGATACGCAGTATTTT.

The gene calls are TRBV2 and TRBJ2-7; TRBD1 is a possible D gene (6 bases). Per the germline V gene, CDR1 is SNHLY and CDR2 is FYNNEI. The V and J ends lost 5 bases and 9 bases respectively, with 17 bases between them. This CDR3 spans 13 amino acids. CDR3 loop: CASSRTDLMGQYF. The CDR3 DNA reads as TGTGCCAGCAGTAGGACAGATTTGATGGGGCAGTACTTC.

V gene TRBV6-4 combines with J gene TRBJ1-4; TRBD1 aligns across 10 bases. Trimming took 4 bases from V and 6 from J; bases not matched to a gene: 5. This CDR3 spans 15 amino acids. Germline V gene lookup returns CDR1 MRHNA and CDR2 SNTAGT. This CDR3 is CASSASGTGDEKLFF. In nucleotides, the CDR3 is TGTGCCAGCAGTGCCTCAGGGACAGGGGATGAAAAACTGTTTTTT.

With respect to this clone: Other DNA sequences from this sample encode an identical CDR3 as well. The CDR3 nucleotides read TGCGCCAGCAGCCCGGGACTAGCGGGATACAATGAGCAGTTCTTC. Its protein is CASSPGLAGYNEQFF. The gene calls are TRBV5-1 and TRBJ2-1; 13 bases agree with TRBD2. The CDR3 contains 15 residues. Germline trimming cut 4 bases from V and 4 bases from J; bases unmatched to any gene: 2. Germline CDR1 and CDR2: SGHRS and YFSETQ.

This chain joins TRBV5-1 and TRBJ1-1, with a tentative D call TRBD1 (5 bases). CDR1 is SGHRS and CDR2 is YFSETQ in the germline V gene. V shed 0 bases and J shed 3 bases, with 15 bases lying between them. The CDR3 is 16 residues long. The CDR3 loop reads CASSLGDAGFDTEAFF. The DNA of the CDR3 is TGCGCCAGCAGCTTGGGGGACGCGGGGTTCGACACTGAAGCTTTCTTT.

This clone was counted once. This chain joins TRBV7-3 and TRBJ2-7, with D tentatively TRBD2 (5 bases). This CDR3 is built from 14 residues. The germline V gene encodes CDR1 SGHTA and CDR2 FQGTGA. The V gene lost 5 bases and the J gene lost 3 bases, with 14 bases spanning the gap. Here the CDR3 DNA reads TGTGCCAGCAGCCCCGAAGGAGGCTACTACGAGCAGTACTTC. It specifies CASSPEGGYYEQYF. Full variable domain (missing parts from reference TRBV7-3 and TRBJ2-7): GAGVSQTPSNKVTEKGKYVELRCDPISGHTALYWYRQSLGQGPEFLIYFQGTGAADDSGLPNDRFFAVRPEGSVSTLKIQRTERGDSAVYLCASSPEGGYYEQYFGPGTRLTVT.

This clone was seen more than once but under ten times. V is TRBV19 and J is TRBJ1-5; 8 positions agree with TRBD1. The CDR3 has 18 amino acids. Per germline, CDR1 LNHDA and CDR2 SQIVND (reference sequence). V was clipped by 1 base and J by 0 bases; unmatched bases: 8. The CDR3 DNA sequence: TGTGCCAGTAGTATAGCCCGAGACAGGGGATATAGCAATCAGCCCCAGCATTTT. Its translation is CASSIARDRGYSNQPQHF.

This chain connects TRBV29-1 to TRBJ2-3, with a possible D match to TRBD2 (5 bases). V was pared by 0 bases and J by 4 bases, with 17 bases between. The CDR3 spans 16 residues. From germline, CDR1 is SQVTM and CDR2 ANQGSEA. This CDR3 is CSVEDQYASSPDTQYF. The CDR3 nucleotides are TGCAGCGTTGAAGATCAGTACGCTAGCTCACCAGATACGCAGTATTTT.

The chain recombines TRBV5-1 with TRBJ2-3; 7 bases agree with TRBD1. CDR3 length: 15 amino acids. V gave up 4 bases and J gave up 2 bases; unmatched junction bases: 7. Germline V gene data show CDR1 as SGHRS and CDR2 as YFSETQ. CDR3 DNA sequence: TGCGCCAGCAGCCAGAGACAGGGTGACACAGATACGCAGTATTTT. Amino acid sequence: CASSQRQGDTDTQYF.

This chain connects TRBV5-1 to TRBJ2-4; TRBD2 aligns across 7 bases. The germline gives CDR1 SGHRS, CDR2 YFSETQ. The V segment lost 4 bases and the J segment 8 bases; nucleotides outside the gene matches: 12. This CDR3 has 15 amino acids. The CDR3: CASSAGEPTRDIQYF. CDR3 bases: TGCGCCAGCAGCGCGGGGGAACCTACGCGGGACATTCAGTACTTC.

The V and J genes are TRBV28 and TRBJ2-4; 11 positions match TRBD2. Trimming at V came to 3 bases and at J to 0 bases, leaving 4 bases not matched to a gene. The CDR3 runs 17 residues. Per germline, CDR1 MDHEN and CDR2 SYDVKM. In nucleotides, the CDR3 is TGTGCCAGCAGTTTGCGACTAGCGGGGCTAGCCAAAAACATTCAGTACTTC. Translating it yields CASSLRLAGLAKNIQYF.

The V and J genes are TRBV10-1 and TRBJ2-7; TRBD2 might be the D (5 bases). Trimming removed 0 bases at V and 3 bases at J, with 12 bases between. The CDR3 extends over 15 amino acids. CDR1 and CDR2 (germline): WNHNN, SYGVQD (reference sequence). The CDR3 sequence is CASSESLDSLYEQYF. The CDR3 DNA reads as TGCGCCAGCAGTGAGTCTCTGGACTCCCTCTACGAGCAGTACTTC.

The V and J genes are TRBV5-4 and TRBJ1-1; maybe TRBD1 (6 bases). The ends were cut back, 4 bases at V and 4 bases at J, with 11 bases in the middle. Per the germline V gene, CDR1 is SGHNT and CDR2 is YYREEE (reference sequence). The CDR3 length is 13 residues. The CDR3 DNA reads as TGTGCCAGCAGCCGTACAGGGAGCACTGAAGCTTTCTTT. It yields the protein CASSRTGSTEAFF.

This clone has just one count. The rearrangement uses TRBV30 and TRBJ2-5; 8 bases map to TRBD1. The junction had 3 bases not matched to a gene; V was cut back by 4 bases and J by 2 bases. CDR1 is GTSNPN, CDR2 SVGIG, per germline (reference sequence). The CDR3 loop spans 13 amino acids. CDR3 loop: CAWMGQEQETQYF. The CDR3 DNA reads as TGTGCCTGGATGGGACAGGAGCAAGAGACCCAGTACTTC.

This chain joins TRBV7-9 and TRBJ2-1, with 7 positions matching TRBD2. With V trimmed by 2 bases and J by 7 bases, 5 bases remained unmatched. The CDR3 runs 14 residues. Germline CDR1 is SEHNR and CDR2 is FQNEAQ (reference sequence). As DNA, the CDR3 is TGTGCCAGCAGCTTATCGACTAGCATGAATGAGCAGTTCTTC. Amino acid sequence: CASSLSTSMNEQFF.

This clone was counted between two and nine times. A clone one base away is much larger, so this may be a read error. The rearrangement uses TRBV30 and TRBJ1-1; possible D gene TRBD1, 6 bases. This CDR3 has 13 amino acids. Germline lookup yields CDR1 GTSNPN and CDR2 SVGIG (reference sequence). Trimming stripped 4 bases from V and 8 bases from J, with 17 bases between. The CDR3 region has the DNA TGTGCCTGGAACGCAGGGGATCCCCCCGAAGCTTTCTTT. Encoded protein: CAWNAGDPPEAFF.

The rearrangement links TRBV13 to TRBJ2-5; maybe TRBD1 (5 bases). TRBJ2-7 matches the DNA end more closely, so the J call is doubtful. There are 14 residues in the CDR3. Per the germline V gene, CDR1 is PRHDT and CDR2 is FYEKMQ (reference sequence). CDR3 region: CASSPKDNSYEQYF. The CDR3, as DNA: TGTGCCAGCAGCCCTAAGGACAACTCCTACGAGCAGTACTTC.

This sequence joins TRBV9 and TRBJ2-2; no clear D. This CDR3 region has 15 residues. Germline CDR1 reads SGDLS; CDR2 reads YYNGEE. V was pared by 3 bases and J by 4 bases, with 13 bases between. This CDR3 is CASSAMGRSTGELFF. Here the CDR3 DNA reads TGTGCCAGCAGCGCGATGGGCCGATCCACCGGGGAGCTGTTTTTT.

The count of this clone is one. The chain combines TRBV7-2 with TRBJ2-1; either TRBD1 or TRBD2 may fit D (6 bases each). Trimming pared 1 base from V and 1 base from J, leaving 11 bases between. The CDR3 is 16 residues long. CDR1 and CDR2 from the germline V gene are SGHTA and FQGNSA. The CDR3 nucleotides read TGTGCCAGCAGCTTAGTAGGGGGAGGATCCTACAATGAGCAGTTCTTC. It yields the protein CASSLVGGGSYNEQFF.

V gene TRBV18 combines with J gene TRBJ2-5; no definite D call. The CDR3 length is 14 residues. Trimming pared 0 bases from V and 7 bases from J, leaving 12 bases between. CDR1 is KGHSH, CDR2 LQKENI, per germline. The CDR3 DNA reads as TGTGCCAGCTCACCACCGGTCATTGATCGGACCCAGTACTTC. This sequence encodes CASSPPVIDRTQYF. Full variable domain (missing parts from reference TRBV18 and TRBJ2-5): NAGVMQNPRHLVRRRGQEARLRCSPMKGHSHVYWYRQLPEEGLKFMVYLQKENIIDESGMPKERFSAEFPKEGPSILRIQQVVRGDSAAYFCASSPPVIDRTQYFGPGTRLLVL.

The V call is TRBV15, the J call TRBJ1-4, with D possibly matching TRBD1 (6 bases). This CDR3 is built from 15 residues. Germline CDR1 reads LNHNV; CDR2 reads YYDKDF (reference sequence). The ends were cut back, 3 bases at V and 4 bases at J, with 12 bases in the middle. CDR3 nucleotide sequence: TGTGCCACCAGCAGTCCGGGGGCCTTTAATGAAAAACTGTTTTTT. This gives the protein CATSSPGAFNEKLFF.

The chain carries TRBV19 and TRBJ2-5, with D perhaps TRBD1 (6 bases). V lost 11 bases to trimming and J lost 1 base, with 20 bases between them. This CDR3 comprises 15 residues. Germline V gene data show CDR1 as LNHDA and CDR2 as SQIVND (reference sequence). In nucleotides, the CDR3 is TGTGCCTGCAGAAAGGGACAATTCGTCCAAGAGACCCAGTACTTC. Amino acids: CACRKGQFVQETQYF.

This chain links TRBV20-1 with TRBJ2-3; 9 bases agree with TRBD2. V lost 6 bases and J lost 13; bases outside the gene matches: 8. The germline gives CDR1 DFQATT, CDR2 SNEGSKA (reference sequence). CDR3 length: 11 residues. The DNA for the CDR3 is TGCAGTGCCGTTCTAGCGGGAAAAAAGTATTTT. This translates into CSAVLAGKKYF.

V gene TRBV19 combines with J gene TRBJ2-1, with TRBD1 matching over 9 bases. The CDR3 runs 15 residues. The trim removed 3 bases at V and 2 bases at J, leaving 2 bases unmatched. In germline, CDR1 is LNHDA, CDR2 SQIVND (reference sequence). Here the CDR3 reads CASSMDRGPYNEQFF. The CDR3 bases are TGTGCCAGTAGTATGGACAGGGGCCCCTACAATGAGCAGTTCTTC.

This clone has more than one count but fewer than ten. J is TRBJ2-4 and V is TRBV2; tentatively, D is TRBD1 (6 bases). The CDR3 loop spans 11 amino acids. The V end was cut by 8 bases, the J end by 14 bases, with 16 bases between. Germline CDR1 SNHLY, CDR2 FYNNEI. CDR3 loop: CASSLGQMKYF. In DNA form, the CDR3 reads TGTGCCAGCTCCCTAGGACAGATGAAGTACTTC.

This clone was found once. The chain uses TRBV16 and TRBJ2-6; tentative D call: TRBD2 (6 bases). Germline V gene data show CDR1 as KGHSY and CDR2 as FQNENV. V was pared by 2 bases and J by 4 bases, with 9 bases between. The CDR3 covers 15 residues. The CDR3, as DNA: TGTGCCAGCAGCCAACGGGGGACGGGGGCCAACGTCCTGACTTTC. This encodes CASSQRGTGANVLTF.

This clone was counted a few times. The chain has TRBV4-3 and TRBJ1-2, with TRBD1 matching 7 bases. The CDR3 covers 14 residues. Germline trimming cut 0 bases from V and 7 bases from J; bases unmatched to any gene: 5. Germline CDR1 is LGHNA and CDR2 is YSLEER. The DNA for the CDR3 is TGCGCCAGCAGCCAAGAGTCAAGGGACAGTGGCTACACCTTC. The encoded protein is CASSQESRDSGYTF.

This clone was observed a few times. The gene calls are TRBV14 and TRBJ2-2, with unresolved D. Trimming took 4 bases from V and 4 from J, leaving 7 bases between them. CDR3 length: 13 residues. CDR1 and CDR2 (germline): SGHDN, FVKESK. This CDR3 reads CASSPLLTGELFF. CDR3 nucleotides: TGTGCCAGCAGCCCACTCCTCACCGGGGAGCTGTTTTTT.